This T cell receptor (beta chain) was captured in a study of T cell repertoires in cytomegalovirus infection. Whole-study context: In public TCR beta signatures, there were indications of both CMV infection and matching HLA type. Study observations and caveats: Of the TCR beta families, the public ones yielded a cumulative frequency that identified carriers of CMV plus the relevant HLA. There were HLA-C-restricted CMV-specific TCR beta clonotypes dominating the ex vivo response.

The CDR3 has 16 residues. Germline CDR1 is SGHVS and CDR2 is FQNEAQ. With 1 base removed from V and 1 base from J, the gap between germline ends came to 11 bases. TCRdb re-called the reads with MiXCR, one entry per CDR3 protein. The sample includes approximately 290,000 distinct CDR3 sequences, roughly 25% of them seen just once. In its sample, this clonotype was seen many times. What it binds is unknown. This clonotype was sampled from a human donor in good health (CMV status not recorded). Some clones in this sample may be carry-over from other donors' samples. This chain joins TRBV7-8 and TRBJ1-5, with D hard to call. Sequencing was done on a sample of PBMCs. The CDR3 DNA sequence: TGTGCCAGCAGCTTAGAGCGGTCCAGGAGCAATCAGCCCCAGCATTTT. This translates into CASSLERSRSNQPQHF. Looking up the rest from reference TRBV7-8 and TRBJ1-5 gives the full variable domain: GAGVSQSPRYKVAKRGQDVALRCDPISGHVSLFWYQQALGQGPEFLTYFQNEAQLDKSGLPSDRFFAERPEGSVSTLKIQRTQQEDSAVYLCASSLERSRSNQPQHFGDGTRLSIL.